These 28 T cell receptor beta chains came from one sample sequenced in a study of cytomegalovirus exposure and HLA in healthy donors (dated by TCRdb to the late 2010s). Libraries were constructed by the immunoSEQ multiplex PCR assay. A mixture of 60 forward primers for TCR Vbeta segments and 13 reverse primers for TCR Jbeta segments was used in the multiplex PCR. Held by TCRdb, this immuneACCESS table contains in-frame sequences only and omits some clones. Under half of the omission traces to an unresolved V gene where checked; the cause of the rest is unknown. The sample table shows 150,000 to 200,000 clones, and approximately 86% are seen once. The ten largest clones take up over 1.5% of the sample. Material for sequencing was PBMCs. Source of these receptors: a young woman in good health and CMV-seronegative.

This chain uses TRBV2 with TRBJ1-6, with D unclear. V lost 0 bases and J 7 bases, leaving 19 bases between the germline ends. The CDR3 runs 18 residues. Germline V lookup: CDR1 SNHLY, CDR2 FYNNEI. The CDR3 sequence is CASSEAPFLQVVNSPLHF. Written as DNA, the CDR3 is TGTGCCAGCAGTGAAGCGCCGTTTTTACAAGTGGTGAATTCACCCCTCCACTTT.

The chain has TRBV7-2 and TRBJ2-5; D is unresolved. Germline V CDR1 and CDR2: SGHTA, FQGNSA. The CDR3 is 12 residues long. The ends were cut back, 1 base at V and 5 bases at J, with 5 bases in the middle. The CDR3 coding sequence is TGTGCCAGCAGCTTAGTCCGTGAGACCCAGTACTTC. Its translation: CASSLVRETQYF.

The V gene is TRBV5-1, the J gene TRBJ2-1, with 8 bases identical to TRBD2. Unmatched junction bases numbered 5, after V lost 0 bases and J lost 3 bases. From germline, CDR1 is SGHRS and CDR2 YFSETQ. The CDR3 totals 16 residues. The CDR3 sequence: CASSLGGGRVYNEQFF. The DNA for the CDR3 is TGCGCCAGCAGCTTGGGCGGGGGGAGGGTCTACAATGAGCAGTTCTTC.

This chain links TRBV5-1 with TRBJ1-1; D is perhaps TRBD1 (5 bases). Germline loops: CDR1 SGHRS, CDR2 YFSETQ. V was pared by 0 bases and J by 4 bases, with 13 bases between. The CDR3 consists of 15 residues. CDR3 DNA sequence: TGCGCCAGCAGCTTGGCCATGGGGGGAGGCACTGAAGCTTTCTTT. Its translation is CASSLAMGGGTEAFF.

The sample holds one count of this clone. The chain links TRBV5-6 to TRBJ1-5; D is ambiguous. Germline V gene sequence: CDR1 SGHDT, CDR2 YYEEEE. The CDR3 length is 15 residues. Trimming stripped 3 bases from V and 3 bases from J, with 13 bases between. The CDR3 loop reads CASSYGPGNNQPQHF. DNA of the CDR3: TGTGCCAGCAGCTACGGTCCGGGGAACAATCAGCCCCAGCATTTT.

The chain recombines TRBV19 with TRBJ1-5; 9 bases align to TRBD1. The CDR3 sequence is 14 residues long. V shed 8 bases, J shed 6 bases, and the junction held 8 bases outside the gene matches. The germline gives CDR1 LNHDA, CDR2 SQIVND (reference sequence). This CDR3 is CASGGQGGAQPQHF. CDR3 nucleotide sequence: TGTGCCAGTGGGGGACAGGGAGGTGCTCAGCCCCAGCATTTT. The full variable domain, its missing parts supplied by reference TRBV19 and TRBJ1-5, is DGGITQSPKYLFRKEGQNVTLSCEQNLNHDAMYWYRQDPGQGLRLIYYSQIVNDFQKGDIAEGYSVSREKKESFPLTVTSAQKNPTAFYLCASGGQGGAQPQHFGDGTRLSIL.

The chain combines TRBV9 with TRBJ2-7; 7 bases align to TRBD2. J was trimmed by 4 bases and V by 3 bases; bases with no gene match: 7. The germline gives CDR1 SGDLS, CDR2 YYNGEE. This CDR3 is 14 amino acids long. CDR3 amino acids: CASSAGGGGYEQYF. CDR3 nucleotide sequence: TGTGCCAGCAGCGCGGGGGGAGGCGGGTACGAGCAGTACTTC. Full variable domain (missing parts from reference TRBV9 and TRBJ2-7): DSGVTQTPKHLITATGQRVTLRCSPRSGDLSVYWYQQSLDQGLQFLIQYYNGEERAKGNILERFSAQQFPDLHSELNLSSLELGDSALYFCASSAGGGGYEQYFGPGTRLTVT.

This clone was recorded a few times. The gene calls are TRBV28 and TRBJ2-3; 7 bases align to TRBD2. The junction had 12 bases not matched to a gene; V was cut back by 7 bases and J by 5 bases. Germline assignment: CDR1 MDHEN and CDR2 SYDVKM. There are 15 residues in the CDR3. CDR3 region: CASTTRGSGGDTQYF. The CDR3 DNA reads TGTGCCAGCACTACACGCGGGAGTGGGGGAGATACGCAGTATTTT.

The chain carries TRBV28 and TRBJ1-4; unclear D gene. CDR3 size: 14 residues. The germline gives CDR1 MDHEN, CDR2 SYDVKM. The germline V and J ends were trimmed by 5 bases and 5 bases, with 12 bases remaining between them. The CDR3 nucleotides read TGTGCCAGCAGTCCCCCATTCGGGAATGAAAAACTGTTTTTT. Its translation is CASSPPFGNEKLFF.

This rearrangement joins TRBV11-2 to TRBJ2-1; TRBD2 is a possible D gene (7 bases). Trimming took off 6 bases at V and 14 bases at J, with 14 bases between the two ends. This CDR3 is built from 11 residues. Germline V CDR1 and CDR2: SGHAT, FQNNGV. CDR3 residues: CASSAGGLKFF. DNA of the CDR3: TGTGCCAGCAGTGCCGGGGGGCTGAAGTTCTTC. The full variable domain, its missing parts supplied by reference TRBV11-2 and TRBJ2-1, is EAGVAQSPRYKIIEKRQSVAFWCNPISGHATLYWYQQILGQGPKLLIQFQNNGVVDDSQLPKDRFSAERLKGVDSTLKIQPAKLEDSAVYLCASSAGGLKFFGPGTRLTVL.

The gene calls are TRBV7-2 and TRBJ2-5, with a tentative D call TRBD2 (5 bases). Trimming took 0 bases from V and 3 from J, leaving 11 bases between them. Germline lookup yields CDR1 SGHTA and CDR2 FQGNSA. The CDR3 totals 15 residues. As DNA, the CDR3 is TGTGCCAGCAGCTTAGCGCCCACTAGGGAAGAGACCCAGTACTTC. Its translation is CASSLAPTREETQYF.

J is TRBJ2-5 and V is TRBV6-5; TRBD2 might be the D (6 bases). The DNA end is more similar to TRBJ2-7, so the J call may be wrong. CDR1 is MNHEY, CDR2 SVGAGI, per germline. This CDR3 has 15 amino acids. The DNA of the CDR3 is TGTGCCAGCAGTTACCAGGCTAGCGCGGTCTACGAGCAGTACTTC. Encoded protein: CASSYQASAVYEQYF.

The V call is TRBV19, the J call TRBJ1-5, with D possibly TRBD1 on 5 matching bases. This CDR3 has 13 residues. V dropped 5 bases and J dropped 7 bases, with 12 bases sitting between them. Germline V gives CDR1 LNHDA, CDR2 SQIVND (reference sequence). CDR3 DNA sequence: TGTGCCAGTAGTCCGGGACTGCTACAGCCCCAGCATTTT. Translation gives CASSPGLLQPQHF.

The chain is built from TRBV29-1 and TRBJ1-1, with 10 bases that match TRBD1. With 8 bases clipped from V and 1 base from J, the junction kept 4 bases outside the gene matches. This CDR3 contains 13 residues. Per the germline V gene, CDR1 is SQVTM and CDR2 is ANQGSEA. The CDR3 loop reads CSHRTGGNTEAFF. In DNA form, the CDR3 reads TGCAGCCATCGGACAGGGGGGAACACTGAAGCTTTCTTT.

The rearrangement uses TRBV9 and TRBJ2-3, with TRBD2 identical over 7 bases. Germline-derived CDR1 and CDR2 are SGDLS and YYNGEE. J lost 6 bases, V lost 4 bases, and 11 bases had no gene match. The CDR3 loop spans 15 amino acids. CDR3 residues: CASSLLGRAWDTQYF. The DNA for the CDR3 is TGTGCCAGCAGCCTACTGGGGAGGGCCTGGGATACGCAGTATTTT. The full variable domain, rest sourced from reference TRBV9 and TRBJ2-3, is DSGVTQTPKHLITATGQRVTLRCSPRSGDLSVYWYQQSLDQGLQFLIQYYNGEERAKGNILERFSAQQFPDLHSELNLSSLELGDSALYFCASSLLGRAWDTQYFGPGTRLTVL.

The sample holds a few counts of this clone. The chain carries TRBV6-5 and TRBJ1-5; a weak D match, TRBD1 (6 bases). V was cut by 6 bases and J by 5 bases, with 11 bases left in between. Germline CDR1 reads MNHEY; CDR2 reads SVGAGI. The length of the CDR3 is 13 residues. Written as DNA, the CDR3 is TGTGCCAGCAGACTTCACAGGGATCAGCCCCAGCATTTT. Amino acids: CASRLHRDQPQHF.

The chain couples TRBV14 to TRBJ2-7; tentatively, D is TRBD1 (6 bases). The CDR3 extends over 16 amino acids. Germline-derived CDR1 and CDR2 are SGHDN and FVKESK. Trimming shortened V by 4 bases and J by 5 bases, and 21 bases separated the two germline ends. The CDR3 region is CASSPQGTGKFHEQYF. For the CDR3, the DNA is TGTGCCAGCAGCCCCCAAGGTACAGGGAAGTTCCACGAGCAGTACTTC. Full variable domain (outside the CDR3, taken from reference TRBV14 and TRBJ2-7): EAGVTQFPSHSVIEKGQTVTLRCDPISGHDNLYWYRRVMGKEIKFLLHFVKESKQDESGMPNNRFLAERTGGTYSTLKVQPAELEDSGVYFCASSPQGTGKFHEQYFGPGTRLTVT.

The V call is TRBV5-1, the J call TRBJ1-6, with D hard to call. The germline gives CDR1 SGHRS, CDR2 YFSETQ. With 0 bases removed from V and 5 bases from J, the gap between germline ends came to 6 bases. The CDR3 extends over 14 amino acids. CDR3 nucleotide sequence: TGCGCCAGCAGCTTGGGGCAAAATAATTCACCCCTCCACTTT. This codes for CASSLGQNNSPLHF.

This clone has only a few counts. V usage is TRBV2 and J usage is TRBJ2-1, with 8 bases that match TRBD2. V lost 7 bases and J lost 4; bases outside the gene matches: 6. Germline V CDR1 and CDR2: SNHLY, FYNNEI. The CDR3 has 14 amino acids. The DNA of the CDR3 is TGTGCCAGCACCCCCGGGGGGGGGTACAATGAGCAGTTCTTC. Protein: CASTPGGGYNEQFF.

This clone was recorded a few times. CDR3 DNA: TGTGCCAGCAGCCAGGGGGCCTCTGGAAACACCATATATTTT. This sequence encodes CASSQGASGNTIYF. The chain employs TRBV4-2 and TRBJ1-3; D possibly corresponds to TRBD1 (6 bases). The germline V and J ends were trimmed by 3 bases and 0 bases, with 6 bases remaining between them. Germline values: CDR1 LGHNA, CDR2 YNFKEQ. This CDR3 comprises 14 residues.

The V call is TRBV7-3, the J call TRBJ2-7; 10 bases map to TRBD1. The V gene's germline CDR1 is SGHTA and CDR2 FQGTGA. V trimming: 1 base; J trimming: 5 bases; junction bases outside the gene matches: 5. The length of the CDR3 is 15 residues. This chain's CDR3 is CASSLMGQGSDEQYF. DNA for the CDR3: TGTGCCAGCAGCTTAATGGGACAGGGGTCTGACGAGCAGTACTTC.

The genes are TRBV27 and TRBJ1-2, with 8 bases lining up with TRBD1. The germline V gene has CDR1 MNHEY and CDR2 SMNVEV (reference sequence). The CDR3 length is 13 residues. V was pared by 3 bases and J by 13 bases, with 10 bases of the junction left unmatched. Here the CDR3 reads CASSFRTGYGFTF. The DNA of the CDR3 is TGTGCCAGCAGTTTCCGGACAGGGTACGGTTTCACCTTC.

The CDR3 region has the DNA TGTGCCTGGAGTGTACTTGAGGGGAGGGGCACTGAAGCTTTCTTT. This sequence encodes CAWSVLEGRGTEAFF. This chain joins TRBV30 and TRBJ1-1, with D maybe TRBD1 (5 bases). V shed 0 bases and J shed 4 bases, with 15 bases lying between them. The CDR3 covers 15 residues. The germline gives CDR1 GTSNPN, CDR2 SVGIG (reference sequence).

The rearrangement joins TRBV6-1 to TRBJ2-5; D is possibly TRBD1 (5 bases). The DNA matches TRBJ2-7 better at its end, which makes the J call doubtful. Germline values: CDR1 MNHNS, CDR2 SASEGT. This CDR3 contains 14 residues. CDR3 amino acids: CASSEARAGYEQYF. The CDR3 nucleotides are TGTGCCAGCAGTGAAGCCAGGGCAGGCTACGAGCAGTACTTC.

The CDR3 loop is CASSVGQGVETQYF. In DNA, the CDR3 is TGTGCCAGTAGTGTAGGACAGGGAGTAGAGACCCAGTACTTC. The gene calls are TRBV19 and TRBJ2-5; 8 bases are shared with TRBD1. From germline, CDR1 is LNHDA and CDR2 SQIVND (reference sequence). This CDR3 comprises 14 residues. Trimming at V came to 5 bases and at J to 4 bases, leaving 6 bases not matched to a gene.

The count of this clone is one. The chain combines TRBV6-1 with TRBJ2-6; TRBD2 aligns across 10 bases. This CDR3 has 16 residues. V gave up 4 bases and J gave up 0 bases; unmatched junction bases: 0. Germline CDR1 MNHNS, CDR2 SASEGT. The CDR3 reads CASSGLAGSGANVLTF. CDR3 nucleotides: TGTGCCAGCAGTGGACTAGCGGGCTCTGGGGCCAACGTCCTGACTTTC.

The gene calls are TRBV5-4 and TRBJ1-2; tentative D call: TRBD1 (6 bases). CDR3 length: 15 residues. V lost 4 bases and J lost 2, with 15 bases in between. Germline CDR1 reads SGHNT; CDR2 reads YYREEE (reference sequence). The CDR3 DNA reads TGTGCCAGCAGCATCGGACAGATACTCAACTATGGCTACACCTTC. It yields the protein CASSIGQILNYGYTF.

This clone was counted only a few times. This chain connects TRBV5-6 to TRBJ2-4; 8 bases are a match to TRBD1. V shed 3 bases, J shed 4 bases, and the junction held 6 bases outside the gene matches. The germline V gene has CDR1 SGHDT and CDR2 YYEEEE. The CDR3 runs to 15 residues. This chain's CDR3 is CASSSSDRAKNIQYF. CDR3 coding DNA: TGTGCCAGCAGCTCCTCGGACAGGGCTAAAAACATTCAGTACTTC.